These 14 T cell receptor beta chains were sequenced from one sample in a study of T cell changes during pregnancy in multiple sclerosis. Sequenced by immunoSEQ multiplex PCR; TCRdb stores in-frame clones only, minus some. The data hold roughly 100,000 clones, with roughly 90% observed a single time. The starting material was peripheral blood, obtained after pregnancy. The receptors come from a female donor with multiple sclerosis, enrolled in a pregnancy study.

The chain recombines TRBV28 with TRBJ1-4; 7 bases map to TRBD1. This CDR3 spans 13 amino acids. Trimming removed 3 bases from V and 7 bases from J; junction bases left unmatched: 2. From germline, CDR1 is MDHEN and CDR2 SYDVKM. As DNA, the CDR3 is TGTGCCAGCAGTTTTTGGACAGGTGAAAAACTGTTTTTT. It yields the protein CASSFWTGEKLFF. Drawing the rest from reference TRBV28 and TRBJ1-4, the complete variable domain is DVKVTQSSRYLVKRTGEKVFLECVQDMDHENMFWYRQDPGLGLRLIYFSYDVKMKEKGDIPEGYSVSREKKERFSLILESASTNQTSMYLCASSFWTGEKLFFGSGTQLSVL.

This rearrangement joins TRBV5-1 to TRBJ1-2; the match to TRBD1 covers 7 bases. The CDR3 consists of 15 residues. Germline CDR1 is SGHRS and CDR2 is YFSETQ. Trimming at V came to 0 bases and at J to 5 bases, leaving 7 bases not matched to a gene. CDR3 coding DNA: TGCGCCAGCAGCTTGGAGGCAGGGGGGAATTATGGCTACACCTTC. This translates into CASSLEAGGNYGYTF.

The rearrangement links TRBV27 to TRBJ1-5; possibly TRBD1 for D (5 bases). The V and J ends lost 5 bases and 5 bases respectively, with 16 bases between them. The V gene's germline CDR1 is MNHEY and CDR2 SMNVEV (reference sequence). This CDR3 region has 15 residues. The CDR3 sequence is CASSKGADRDQPQHF. DNA of the CDR3: TGTGCCAGCAGTAAAGGGGCGGATCGGGATCAGCCCCAGCATTTT.

This clone was detected a few times. Other DNA variants within this sample encode the same CDR3. The chain combines TRBV7-2 with TRBJ1-1; no clear D gene. V was clipped by 3 bases and J by 1 base, with 6 bases between them. In germline, CDR1 is SGHTA, CDR2 FQGNSA. The CDR3 consists of 13 residues. The CDR3 here is CASSLSQNTEAFF. The DNA of the CDR3 is TGTGCCAGCAGCTTGAGCCAGAACACTGAAGCTTTCTTT.

The chain carries TRBV6-6 and TRBJ1-6; no clear D. V dropped 7 bases and J dropped 2 bases, with 12 bases sitting between them. The CDR3 totals 15 residues. CDR1 is MNHNY, CDR2 SVGAGI, per germline (reference sequence). The CDR3 is CASKMEETYNSPLHF. The DNA of the CDR3 is TGTGCCAGCAAAATGGAGGAGACCTATAATTCACCCCTCCACTTT.

CDR3 nucleotides: TGTGCCAGCAGACTGGACAAAACCTGGGCGACTGAAGCTTTCTTT. It specifies CASRLDKTWATEAFF. The chain combines TRBV2 with TRBJ1-1, with TRBD1 as a possible D gene (5 bases). CDR1 SNHLY and CDR2 FYNNEI come from the germline V gene. This CDR3 spans 15 amino acids. V was trimmed by 6 bases and J by 5 bases, leaving 19 bases between them.

The chain uses TRBV5-6 and TRBJ2-4; TRBD1 is a possible D gene (5 bases). CDR3 size: 15 residues. CDR1 is SGHDT and CDR2 is YYEEEE in the germline V gene. Deletions cut 3 bases from V and 0 bases from J, with 10 bases between. The CDR3 reads CASSSDSIAKNIQYF. Written as DNA, the CDR3 is TGTGCCAGCAGCTCCGACAGTATAGCCAAAAACATTCAGTACTTC.

The chain links TRBV19 to TRBJ2-5, with 10 bases that match TRBD1. The CDR3 runs 16 residues. CDR1 and CDR2 from the germline V gene are LNHDA and SQIVND (reference sequence). With 5 bases clipped from V and 2 bases from J, the junction kept 8 bases outside the gene matches. CDR3 in DNA: TGTGCCAGTAGTGCCGAAACGGACAGGGGGCAAGAGACCCAGTACTTC. It yields the protein CASSAETDRGQETQYF. The full variable domain, rest sourced from reference TRBV19 and TRBJ2-5, is DGGITQSPKYLFRKEGQNVTLSCEQNLNHDAMYWYRQDPGQGLRLIYYSQIVNDFQKGDIAEGYSVSREKKESFPLTVTSAQKNPTAFYLCASSAETDRGQETQYFGPGTRLLVL.

The rearrangement uses TRBV7-6 and TRBJ1-5, with D possibly matching TRBD1 (5 bases). V lost 2 bases, J lost 4 bases, and 9 bases lay in between. CDR1 and CDR2 from the germline V gene are SGHVS and FNYEAQ. The CDR3 spans 14 residues. The CDR3 DNA reads as TGTGCCAGCAGCTTAACGGAGGGGAATCAGCCCCAGCATTTT. Translating it yields CASSLTEGNQPQHF.

The chain carries TRBV11-2 and TRBJ1-2; 9 nucleotides match TRBD1. The J segment lost 8 bases and the V segment lost 4 bases, leaving 5 bases of the junction unmatched. CDR1 and CDR2 (germline): SGHAT, FQNNGV. The CDR3 loop spans 13 amino acids. The CDR3: CASSSGQGLGYTF. Written as DNA, the CDR3 is TGTGCCAGCAGCTCAGGACAGGGGCTGGGCTACACCTTC.

This chain joins TRBV6-5 and TRBJ2-2; no definite D call. The CDR3 is made up of 15 amino acids. V shed 4 bases and J shed 0 bases, with 9 bases lying between them. Looked up from germline, CDR1 is MNHEY and CDR2 is SVGAGI. The CDR3 bases are TGTGCCAGCAGTTCCCGACTCGCGAACACCGGGGAGCTGTTTTTT. Amino acids: CASSSRLANTGELFF.

V gene TRBV30 combines with J gene TRBJ2-5; 12 bases line up with TRBD2. Germline-derived CDR1 and CDR2 are GTSNPN and SVGIG (reference sequence). The J segment lost 5 bases and the V segment lost 4 bases, leaving 11 bases of the junction unmatched. CDR3 length equals 16 residues. CDR3 sequence: CAWKRLAGGGRETQYF. The CDR3 coding sequence is TGTGCCTGGAAGAGGCTAGCGGGAGGGGGCCGGGAGACCCAGTACTTC.

The V call is TRBV18, the J call TRBJ1-1; maybe TRBD1 (6 bases). CDR3 length: 14 amino acids. Germline V gives CDR1 KGHSH, CDR2 LQKENI. Trimming cost V 3 bases and J 1 base, with 9 bases left between them. This CDR3 is CASSPQGRNTEAFF. CDR3 DNA: TGTGCCAGCTCACCCCAGGGGCGGAACACTGAAGCTTTCTTT. The variable domain in full, with the rest retrieved from reference TRBV18 and TRBJ1-1, is NAGVMQNPRHLVRRRGQEARLRCSPMKGHSHVYWYRQLPEEGLKFMVYLQKENIIDESGMPKERFSAEFPKEGPSILRIQQVVRGDSAAYFCASSPQGRNTEAFFGQGTRLTVV.

The genes are TRBV7-9 and TRBJ2-7; 8 nucleotides match TRBD1. The CDR3 runs to 15 residues. V was pared by 6 bases and J by 4 bases, with 11 bases of the junction left unmatched. CDR1 is SEHNR, CDR2 FQNEAQ, per germline (reference sequence). Written as DNA, the CDR3 is TGTGCCAGCAGTCCAACGGGACAGGCTCGGTACGAGCAGTACTTC. As protein: CASSPTGQARYEQYF.